This T cell receptor (beta chain) was documented in a study of blood T cell repertoires in COVID-19. About the study: Sites in the United States, Italy and Spain provided acute and convalescent COVID-19 samples.

In germline, CDR1 is SNHLY, CDR2 FYNNEI. The CDR3 length is 15 residues. With 4 bases removed from V and 1 base from J, the gap between germline ends came to 13 bases. Methods used by the authors: Estimated nucleated cell counts came from reference gene primer amplification. Some clones are missing from TCRdb's copy, which holds only in-frame ones; the method was immunoSEQ multiplex PCR. V, J and clone size are taken as reported in that table, and D and trimming were inferred from the DNA itself. The sample has approximately 160,000 clones; approximately 80% are singletons. The sample comprised peripheral blood. This sequence joins TRBV2 and TRBJ2-5; weak D call: TRBD1 (6 bases). This TCR derives from an elderly woman with active or convalescent COVID-19. The CDR3 bases are TGTGCCAGCAGTGTACACCAGGGGCCCCAAGAGACCCAGTACTTC. Amino acid sequence: CASSVHQGPQETQYF. Full variable domain (missing parts from reference TRBV2 and TRBJ2-5): EPEVTQTPSHQVTQMGQEVILRCVPISNHLYFYWYRQILGQKVEFLVSFYNNEISEKSEIFDDQFSVERPDGSNFTLKIRSTKLEDSAMYFCASSVHQGPQETQYFGPGTRLLVL.